This T cell receptor (beta chain) is drawn from a study of blood T cell repertoires in COVID-19. Study background: Nucleic acid was either cDNA or gDNA, and it came from T cells, B-cell-depleted T cells, or PBMCs.

In the original analysis: Quantification of nucleated cells was approximated via reference gene primer amplification. Only in-frame clones appear in the TCRdb table, and some are missing; sequencing was by immunoSEQ multiplex PCR. V and J calls and clone size come straight from that table; D and trimming were deduced from the DNA. In the table there are hundreds of thousands of clones, over 85% of which are singletons. This clonotype was obtained from a man younger than 35 with COVID-19, enrolled during active disease. Sequencing was done on a sample of peripheral blood.

The CDR3 nucleotides read TGCGCCAGCAGCTCCTCAGGGAACACTGAAGCTTTCTTT. Protein sequence: CASSSSGNTEAFF. The chain has TRBV5-1 and TRBJ1-1; no clear D. The length of the CDR3 is 13 residues. The germline V and J ends were trimmed by 3 bases and 1 base, with 7 bases remaining between them. Germline V CDR1 and CDR2: SGHRS, YFSETQ.